The T cell receptor beta chain described here comes from a study of blood T cells in healthy people across ages. From germline, CDR1 is SGHTA and CDR2 FQGNSA. The CDR3 extends over 13 amino acids. Notes on this clonotype: Compared with germline, one end of the junction differs, possibly owing to a read error.

A second PCR of about 6 to 11 cycles used a sample-barcoded 5' primer and a J-beta primer mix. TCRdb re-derived calls from the 5' RACE reads in MiXCR, one entry per CDR3 protein. The data show 760,000 or so distinct CDR3 sequences, with around 25% seen just once and 9.4% held by the top ten. This sample was shared with a second study, whose subject was T cells of mothers and their children.

The material sequenced was blood. The receptor's source is a boy aged 5 to 17 in good health. This chain uses TRBV7-2 with TRBJ1-2; perhaps TRBD1 as D (5 bases). CDR3 DNA: TGTGCCAGCAGCTTAGAGGGGTTGCGGGTAAAGCTTTTC. Protein: CASSLEGLRVKLF. Variable domain in full (rest from reference TRBV7-2 and TRBJ1-2): GAGVSQSPSNKVTEKGKDVELRCDPISGHTALYWYRQSLGQGLEFLIYFQGNSAPDKSGLPSDRFSAERTGGSVSTLTIQRTQQEDSAVYLCASSLEGLRVKLFGSGTRLTVV.